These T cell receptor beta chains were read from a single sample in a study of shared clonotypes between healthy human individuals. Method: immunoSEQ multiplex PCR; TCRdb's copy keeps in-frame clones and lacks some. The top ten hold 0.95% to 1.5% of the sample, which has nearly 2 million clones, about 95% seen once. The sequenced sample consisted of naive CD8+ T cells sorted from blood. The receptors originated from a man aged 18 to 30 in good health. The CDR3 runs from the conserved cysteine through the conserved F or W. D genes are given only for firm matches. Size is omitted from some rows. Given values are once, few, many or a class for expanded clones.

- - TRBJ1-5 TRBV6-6 TGTGCCAGCAGACAGGTTAGCGGGTTGCAGCCCCAGCATTTT CASRQVSGLQPQHF
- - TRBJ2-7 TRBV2 TGTGCCAGCAGTCCGCCGGACGTGGAGCAGTACTTC CASSPPDVEQYF
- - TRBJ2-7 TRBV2 TGTGCCAGCAAGAAAGTTCGGGACTCAGCCTACGAGCAGTACTTC CASKKVRDSAYEQYF
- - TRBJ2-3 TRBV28 TGTGCCAGCACCTTACTTCAGGGGGGGACAGATACGCAGTATTTT CASTLLQGGTDTQYF
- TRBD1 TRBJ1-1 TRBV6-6 TGTGCCAGCAGTTACCTGGGACAGTCAGAAGCTTTCTTT CASSYLGQSEAFF
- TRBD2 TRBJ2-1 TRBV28 TGTGCCAGCAGTCCGACTAGCGGGGGACCCCACTTGAGGAATGAGCAGTTCTTC CASSPTSGGPHLRNEQFF
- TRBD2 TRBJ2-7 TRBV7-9 TGTGCCAGCAGCCTCGAGGGTAGCGGGGTCTACGAGCAGTACTTC CASSLEGSGVYEQYF
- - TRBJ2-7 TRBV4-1 TGCGCCAGCAGCCAAGTTAGGACGGGCACCTACGAGCAGTACTTC CASSQVRTGTYEQYF
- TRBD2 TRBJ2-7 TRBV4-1 TGCGCCAGCAGCCCTCTGACTAGCGGCCTCTACGAGCAGTACTTC CASSPLTSGLYEQYF
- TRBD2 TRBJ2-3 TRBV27 TGTGCCAGCAGTTCATACGTGGGCTTAGCGGGGAGCACAGATACGCAGTATTTT CASSSYVGLAGSTDTQYF
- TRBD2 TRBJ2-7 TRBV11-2 TGTGCCAGCAGCCGCCTGAGCGGGACGGACTCCTACGAGCAGTACTTC CASSRLSGTDSYEQYF
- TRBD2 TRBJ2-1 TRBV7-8 TGTGCCAGCAGCTTAGATGGGACTAGCGAAATTGATGAGCAGTTCTTC CASSLDGTSEIDEQFF
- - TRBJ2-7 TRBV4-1 TGCGCCAGCAGCCAAGAAACAGCGGATTTAACCTACGAGCAGTACTTC CASSQETADLTYEQYF
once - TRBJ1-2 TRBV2 TGTGCCAGCAGTGATCTGACCCTAGCTAACTATGGCTACACCTTC CASSDLTLANYGYTF
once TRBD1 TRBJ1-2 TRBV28 TGTGCCAGCATCACCATGAGGGACAGCTATTATGGCTACACCTTC CASITMRDSYYGYTF
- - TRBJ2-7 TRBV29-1 TGCAGCGCCAGAGACAACTACGAGCAGTACTTC CSARDNYEQYF
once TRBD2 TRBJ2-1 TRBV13 TGTGCCAGCAGCCCCGCCCGGAGCGGGGGGGCGGGGAGTGAGCAGTTCTTC CASSPARSGGAGSEQFF
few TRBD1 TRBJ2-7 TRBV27 TGTGCCAGCAGTTTGGTTAGTGGGACAGGGGAAGAGCAGTACTTC CASSLVSGTGEEQYF
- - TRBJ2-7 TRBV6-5 TGTGCCAGCAGTTACACGGTCGCCTACGAGCAGTACTTC CASSYTVAYEQYF
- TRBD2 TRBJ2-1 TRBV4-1 TGCGCCAGCAGCCAAATAGCGGGGCGCAATGAGCAGTTCTTC CASSQIAGRNEQFF
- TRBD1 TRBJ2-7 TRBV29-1 TGCAGCGTTTGGGGGACAGGGGGGCCCTACGAGCAGTACTTC CSVWGTGGPYEQYF
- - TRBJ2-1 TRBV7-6 TGTGCCAGCAGCTTCGGGAGTCTCTCCGGCAATGAGCAGTTCTTC CASSFGSLSGNEQFF
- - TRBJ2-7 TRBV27 TGTGCCAGCAGCCGCCTCGAGGGGGACTCTTACGAGCAGTACTTC CASSRLEGDSYEQYF
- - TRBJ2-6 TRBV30 TGTGCCTGGAACCTCAATACCTACTCTGGGGCCAACGTCCTGACTTTC CAWNLNTYSGANVLTF
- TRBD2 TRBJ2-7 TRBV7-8 TGTGCCAGCAGCCTGGGTCCCAGCGGGAGTTTGAAAGAGCAGTACTTC CASSLGPSGSLKEQYF
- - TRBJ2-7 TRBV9 TGTGCCAGCAGCGTAGTGAGTAACTCCTACGAGCAGTACTTC CASSVVSNSYEQYF
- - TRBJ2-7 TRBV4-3 TGCGCCAGCAGCCAAGATTGGGACTCTTCTTACGAGCAGTACTTC CASSQDWDSSYEQYF
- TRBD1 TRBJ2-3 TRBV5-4 TGTGCCAGCAGCCACGGAGTACAGGGGCAGGGAGATACGCAGTATTTT CASSHGVQGQGDTQYF
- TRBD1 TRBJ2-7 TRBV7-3 TGTGCCAGCAGCTTAATGGGGACAGGGGGTTACGAGCAGTACTTC CASSLMGTGGYEQYF
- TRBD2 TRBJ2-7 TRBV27 TGTGCCAGCAGTTTAGGGCTAGCGGAACCCTACGAGCAGTACTTC CASSLGLAEPYEQYF
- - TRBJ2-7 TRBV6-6 TGTGCCAGCAGTTACTCGCCCAGTCCCTACGAGCAGTACTTC CASSYSPSPYEQYF
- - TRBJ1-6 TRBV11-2 TGTGCCAGCAGCTTAGAAGGAGGCTCACCCCTCCACTTT CASSLEGGSPLHF
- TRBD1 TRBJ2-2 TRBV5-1 TGCGCCAGCAGCTTGGTCCAGGGGGACACCGGGGAGCTGTTTTTT CASSLVQGDTGELFF
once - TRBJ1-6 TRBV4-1 TGCGCCAGCAGCCCTACCATAGGCCCCGGCGGTTATAATTCACCCCTCCACTTT CASSPTIGPGGYNSPLHF
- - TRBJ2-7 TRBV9 TGTGCCAGCAGCGTAGACGCGGGGCACTCCTACGAGCAGTACTTC CASSVDAGHSYEQYF
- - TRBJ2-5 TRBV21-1 TGTGCCAGCAGCAAAGGGCAGGACAGGGTGTACCAAGAGACCCAGTACTTC CASSKGQDRVYQETQYF